The rows below give T cell receptor beta chains drawn from one sample of a study of cytomegalovirus exposure and HLA in healthy donors. Generated by immunoSEQ multiplex PCR, the TCRdb table keeps only in-frame clones and is missing some. The sample holds over 100,000 clones; over 60% are singletons and the top ten take 1.8%. What was sequenced was PBMCs. All receptors derive from a female donor in good health and CMV-seropositive. CDR3s include the opening cysteine and the closing phenylalanine or tryptophan. The order of the fields is D gene, J gene, V gene, clone size, CDR3 DNA, CDR3 protein. The D gene is left open where the match is weak. Size values are once, few and many counts, or a class for expanded clones, and some rows have none.

d_call: TRBD2; j_call: TRBJ2-3; v_call: TRBV28; clone_size: .; cdr3_nt: TGTGCCAGCAGTCTAGCGGCACTTACAGATACGCAGTATTTT; cdr3_aa: CASSLAALTDTQYF
d_call: TRBD2; j_call: TRBJ2-5; v_call: TRBV5-1; clone_size: .; cdr3_nt: TGCGCCAGCAGCTTGGTTGCGGGAGCGGAAGAGACCCAGTACTTC; cdr3_aa: CASSLVAGAEETQYF
d_call: .; j_call: TRBJ2-1; v_call: TRBV5-1; clone_size: once; cdr3_nt: TGCGCCAGCAGCCCCCGTGGTAGTATATCCTACAATGAGCAGTTCTTC; cdr3_aa: CASSPRGSISYNEQFF
d_call: .; j_call: TRBJ2-3; v_call: TRBV23-1; clone_size: .; cdr3_nt: TGCGCCAGCAGCCACAGGGATTTTTTAACAGATACGCAGTATTTT; cdr3_aa: CASSHRDFLTDTQYF
d_call: .; j_call: TRBJ1-4; v_call: TRBV5-1; clone_size: .; cdr3_nt: TGCGCCAGCAGCCCTCGCCCGGGTTGGACTAATGAAAAACTGTTTTTT; cdr3_aa: CASSPRPGWTNEKLFF
d_call: TRBD1; j_call: TRBJ2-7; v_call: TRBV5-5; clone_size: .; cdr3_nt: TGTGCCAGCAGCTTGTCCGGGACAGGGGCCTACGAGCAGTACTTC; cdr3_aa: CASSLSGTGAYEQYF
d_call: TRBD2; j_call: TRBJ2-1; v_call: TRBV2; clone_size: .; cdr3_nt: TGTGCCAGCAGGTCGACCGGGACTAGCGGGAGGGCCGGGTTTTACAATGAGCAGTTCTTC; cdr3_aa: CASRSTGTSGRAGFYNEQFF
d_call: TRBD2; j_call: TRBJ2-3; v_call: TRBV29-1; clone_size: .; cdr3_nt: TGCAGCGTTGAGGCTAGCGGGGGCACAGATACGCAGTATTTT; cdr3_aa: CSVEASGGTDTQYF
d_call: .; j_call: TRBJ2-7; v_call: TRBV7-2; clone_size: .; cdr3_nt: TGTGCCAGCACCCTACGGACAGCCCGCGAGCAGTACTTC; cdr3_aa: CASTLRTAREQYF
d_call: TRBD1; j_call: TRBJ2-7; v_call: TRBV6-1; clone_size: .; cdr3_nt: TGTGCCAGCAGTGAACGGGTACAGGGGGCCTACGAGCAGTACTTC; cdr3_aa: CASSERVQGAYEQYF
d_call: .; j_call: TRBJ1-1; v_call: TRBV27; clone_size: .; cdr3_nt: TGTGCCAGCAGTTTATCCCCCAACGCCGGCACTGAAGCTTTCTTT; cdr3_aa: CASSLSPNAGTEAFF